A selection of T cell receptor beta chains follows, all from one sample in a study of beta chain features in type 1 diabetes. The assay was immunoSEQ multiplex PCR, and TCRdb's table has in-frame clones only and misses some. This sample yields 600,000 or so clones, of which around 12% are seen a single time; more than 0.09% belongs to the top ten. What was sequenced was naive CD4+ T cells from blood. These receptors all come from a man aged 30 to 39 with type 1 diabetes. The CDR3 runs from the conserved cysteine through the conserved F or W. A D gene is named only where the DNA matches it firmly. Not every row has a clone size; where given, it reads once, few, many or a size class.

clone size,J gene,V gene,D gene,CDR3 DNA,CDR3 protein
few,TRBJ2-5,TRBV7-2,TRBD2,TGTGCCAGCAGCTTGCAGCGGGGGACGGGAGAGACCCAGTACTTC,CASSLQRGTGETQYF
.,TRBJ2-7,TRBV28,.,TGTGCCAGCAGTTTGGCCAGGCCCGTCGGGATCTACGAGCAGTACTTC,CASSLARPVGIYEQYF
.,TRBJ2-5,TRBV19,.,TGTGCCAGTAGTATAGGAGGCACAGTAAAAGAGACCCAGTACTTC,CASSIGGTVKETQYF
.,TRBJ2-3,TRBV5-6,.,TGTGCCAGCAGCTTGTACGCAGATACGCAGTATTTT,CASSLYADTQYF
.,TRBJ2-1,TRBV5-1,.,TGCGCCAGCAGCCCCGGCGACGGAAGCTCCTACAATGAGCAGTTCTTC,CASSPGDGSSYNEQFF
few,TRBJ2-2,TRBV19,TRBD1,TGTGCCAGTAGACCACGACAGGGGGCTCGTGGCACCGGGGAGCTGTTTTTT,CASRPRQGARGTGELFF
.,TRBJ1-1,TRBV2,.,TGTGCCAGCAGTGACAGGGGAGGGAACACTGAAGCTTTCTTT,CASSDRGGNTEAFF
.,TRBJ1-2,TRBV2,TRBD1,TGTGCCAGCAGTGAGATTGGGACAGGGGACGATGGCTACACCTTC,CASSEIGTGDDGYTF
few,TRBJ2-5,TRBV5-1,TRBD1,TGCGCCAGCAGCGTGAACACAGGGGGCAAGCGGGAGACCCAGTACTTC,CASSVNTGGKRETQYF
.,TRBJ1-1,TRBV4-2,.,TGTGCCAGCAGCCAAGATCCCGGCGGGGCTTTCTTT,CASSQDPGGAFF
few,TRBJ1-2,TRBV11-3,TRBD1,TGTGCCAGCAGCTTACCCCTTGGGACAGGGGATGGCTATGGCTACACCTTC,CASSLPLGTGDGYGYTF
.,TRBJ1-5,TRBV15,.,TGTGCCACCAGCAGAGACAGGGTTCACCAGCCCCAGCATTTT,CATSRDRVHQPQHF
few,TRBJ1-2,TRBV4-2,.,TGTGCCAGCAGCCAAGAGAGGAGCACCTATGGCTACACCTTC,CASSQERSTYGYTF
few,TRBJ1-6,TRBV7-9,TRBD1,TGTGCCAGCAGCACCCGACAGGGGGCGAATAATTCACCCCTCCACTTT,CASSTRQGANNSPLHF
few,TRBJ2-3,TRBV7-9,.,TGTGCCAGCAGCTTCAGGGTATCGGGCACAGATACGCAGTATTTT,CASSFRVSGTDTQYF
few,TRBJ1-1,TRBV15,.,TGTGCCACCAGCAGAGTCGCCCAGGCGTTGAACACTGAAGCTTTCTTT,CATSRVAQALNTEAFF
.,TRBJ2-3,TRBV30,.,TGTGCCGGAGGATTGGGGGGAGCAGATACGCAGTATTTT,CAGGLGGADTQYF
few,TRBJ2-1,TRBV29-1,TRBD2,TGCAGCGTGGGAGGGAGCGGGGGGCCTAGCTCCTACAATGAGCAGTTCTTC,CSVGGSGGPSSYNEQFF
.,TRBJ2-2,TRBV5-1,.,TGCGCCAGCAGCTTGGTGACGTACACCGGGGAGCTGTTTTTT,CASSLVTYTGELFF
few,TRBJ2-6,TRBV7-9,.,TGTGCCAGCAGTCCCCCGGAGGGTATGGAGGAGGGGGCCAACGTCCTGACTTTC,CASSPPEGMEEGANVLTF
few,TRBJ1-2,TRBV2,.,TGTGCCAGCAGGGAGGCGGTCGGAGGTGGCTACACCTTC,CASREAVGGGYTF
.,TRBJ2-2,TRBV18,TRBD1,TGTGCCAGCTCACTCAGCGGAACAGGGGAGAGTACCGGGGAGCTGTTTTTT,CASSLSGTGESTGELFF
.,TRBJ2-7,TRBV13,.,TGTGCCAGCAGCAACGGACGCAACTACGAGCAGTACTTC,CASSNGRNYEQYF
.,TRBJ2-7,TRBV28,.,TGTGCCAGCAGTTTAATAGGGGACGAGCAGTACTTC,CASSLIGDEQYF
.,TRBJ2-6,TRBV30,.,TGTGCCTGGAGTGGGGGATATGGGACAAGCTACTCTGGGGCCAACGTCCTGACTTTC,CAWSGGYGTSYSGANVLTF
few,TRBJ1-3,TRBV9,.,TGTGCCAGCAGCGTGGCTGGAAACACCATATATTTT,CASSVAGNTIYF
.,TRBJ2-1,TRBV5-4,.,TGTGCCAGCAGTCTGGACGGAAACTCCTACAATGAGCAGTTCTTC,CASSLDGNSYNEQFF
few,TRBJ1-4,TRBV4-2,TRBD1,TGTGCCAGCAGCCAAGCAGGGGGGACTAATGAAAAACTGTTTTTT,CASSQAGGTNEKLFF
few,TRBJ2-7,TRBV9,TRBD2,TGTGCCAGCAGCGTCGGGACTAGCGGGGGTAACTACGAGCAGTACTTC,CASSVGTSGGNYEQYF
.,TRBJ2-2,TRBV29-1,.,TGCAGTGCTAGTTCGGGCCCCGGGGAGCTGTTTTTT,CSASSGPGELFF
few,TRBJ1-4,TRBV9,TRBD1,TGTGCCAGCAGCGGTGCGGGGACAGTGACGGAAAAACTGTTTTTT,CASSGAGTVTEKLFF
few,TRBJ2-7,TRBV4-3,TRBD1,TGCGCCAGCCGATCAATACAGGGGTGGTGGTCCTACGAGCAGTACTTC,CASRSIQGWWSYEQYF
.,TRBJ1-4,TRBV14,.,TGTGCCAGCAGCCACTACACGACAACTAATGAAAAACTGTTTTTT,CASSHYTTTNEKLFF
few,TRBJ2-1,TRBV9,TRBD2,TGTGCCAGCAGCCACCGGGAGGGGACTAGCGGGGTGGCTGAGCAGTTCTTC,CASSHREGTSGVAEQFF
.,TRBJ2-5,TRBV5-1,TRBD2,TGCGCCAGCAGCTTCAGTAGCGGGGACCAAGAGACCCAGTACTTC,CASSFSSGDQETQYF
.,TRBJ2-1,TRBV19,.,TGTGCCAGTAGTAGCCAGGGAAGCCTCAATGAGCAGTTCTTC,CASSSQGSLNEQFF
.,TRBJ2-1,TRBV5-1,.,TGCGCCAGCAGCTTAGGACAGCGATACAATGAGCAGTTCTTC,CASSLGQRYNEQFF
few,TRBJ2-5,TRBV18,.,TGTGCCAGCTCAGAATACTCCGCAGAGACCCAGTACTTC,CASSEYSAETQYF
.,TRBJ2-4,TRBV11-1,.,TGTGCCAGCAGCTTCGGGTCAGCCAAAAACATTCAGTACTTC,CASSFGSAKNIQYF
.,TRBJ1-1,TRBV7-9,.,TGTGCCAGCAAGTTAGGGACTGAAGCTTTCTTT,CASKLGTEAFF
few,TRBJ1-1,TRBV7-8,TRBD1,TGTGCCAGCAGCTTACAGGGGGCATCATCTGAAGCTTTCTTT,CASSLQGASSEAFF
.,TRBJ1-6,TRBV13,.,TGTGCCAGCAGCTTAGCTTTCCAGGGGACGACACCCCTCCACTTT,CASSLAFQGTTPLHF
.,TRBJ2-1,TRBV29-1,.,TGCAGCGGCAGGGGAACATACAATGAGCAGTTCTTC,CSGRGTYNEQFF
few,TRBJ2-4,TRBV7-3,.,TGTGCCAGCAGCCGATACAATAGGACCGGGCACGAAGCCAAAAACATTCAGTACTTC,CASSRYNRTGHEAKNIQYF
few,TRBJ1-4,TRBV5-4,.,TGTGCCACTACAGGGACCAATGAAAAACTGTTTTTT,CATTGTNEKLFF
.,TRBJ2-7,TRBV5-6,.,TGTGCCAGCAGCTTGGAAACAGGCTTCTACGAGCAGTACTTC,CASSLETGFYEQYF
few,TRBJ1-2,TRBV21-1,.,TGTGCCAGCAGCAAAGAGGAAGGTTGCGGCTACACCTTC,CASSKEEGCGYTF
.,TRBJ2-5,TRBV9,.,TGTGCCAGCAGCGCGCGGGACAGCCAAGAGACCCAGTACTTC,CASSARDSQETQYF
.,TRBJ2-1,TRBV11-2,.,TGTGCCAGCAGCTTAGACAGATACAATGAGCAGTTCTTC,CASSLDRYNEQFF
.,TRBJ1-2,TRBV28,.,TGTGCCAGCAATCCCCCGGGGGGACGCTATGGCTACACCTTC,CASNPPGGRYGYTF
.,TRBJ2-3,TRBV29-1,.,TGCAGCGTTGAATTGGCCGGGATTAGCACAGATACGCAGTATTTT,CSVELAGISTDTQYF
.,TRBJ2-6,TRBV25-1,.,TGTGCCAGCAGTCACACACATCCCCCTGGGGCCAACGTCCTGACTTTC,CASSHTHPPGANVLTF
.,TRBJ1-5,TRBV5-6,.,TGTGCCAGCAGCTTGTGGGGGTCTCAGCCCCAGCATTTT,CASSLWGSQPQHF
few,TRBJ2-1,TRBV4-2,.,TGTGCCAGCAGCCAAGAATACAGGGCGAATGAGCAGTTCTTC,CASSQEYRANEQFF
few,TRBJ2-7,TRBV5-1,TRBD1,TGCGCCAGCAGCCCCGGGACAGGGGGTGGCGAGCAGTACTTC,CASSPGTGGGEQYF
few,TRBJ2-7,TRBV6-5,TRBD1,TGTGCCAGCACCATCGACAGGGGAGGAGAGCAGTACTTC,CASTIDRGGEQYF
.,TRBJ2-3,TRBV19,.,TGTGCCAGTAGTGGACGGGATACGCAGTATTTT,CASSGRDTQYF
few,TRBJ2-2,TRBV27,.,TGTGCCAGCAGCCCAGACATCAGCGTTGGCGGCACCGGGGAGCTGTTTTTT,CASSPDISVGGTGELFF
few,TRBJ2-7,TRBV10-3,TRBD1,TGTGCCACTGAGGACAGGGGGCTATACGAGCAGTACTTC,CATEDRGLYEQYF